The entry below describes one T cell receptor (beta chain). This sample was included in a study of blood T cell repertoires in COVID-19. Study-wide context: Specimens from acute and convalescent COVID-19 originated in the United States, Italy and Spain. Nucleic acid was either cDNA or gDNA, and it came from T cells, B-cell-depleted T cells, or PBMCs.

Per the study methods: By means of reference gene primer amplification, nucleated cell counts were estimated. Measured with immunoSEQ multiplex PCR; TCRdb has only the in-frame clones, and not every one. V and J calls and clone size are copied from that table; D and trimming were computed from the DNA. Among a few hundred thousand clones, roughly nine tenths were seen once, and the ten largest hold more than 10%. This CDR3 has 14 amino acids. The ends lost 2 bases at V and 5 bases at J; junction bases unmatched: 5. From germline, CDR1 is SGDLS and CDR2 YYNGEE. V and J are TRBV9 and TRBJ2-3, with 7 positions matching TRBD2. The specimen sequenced was peripheral blood. This TCR was sampled from a woman aged 18-29 years who had recovered from COVID-19. The CDR3 loop reads CASSVAGVGDTQYF. In DNA form, the CDR3 reads TGTGCCAGCAGCGTGGCGGGAGTGGGAGATACGCAGTATTTT. Full variable domain (remainder filled in from reference TRBV9 and TRBJ2-3): DSGVTQTPKHLITATGQRVTLRCSPRSGDLSVYWYQQSLDQGLQFLIQYYNGEERAKGNILERFSAQQFPDLHSELNLSSLELGDSALYFCASSVAGVGDTQYFGPGTRLTVL.